Each of the 9 T cell receptor beta chains below was sequenced from the same sample in a study of beta chain features in type 1 diabetes. Expressed TCRB transcripts were sequenced because the entire RNA isolate underwent reverse transcription. Only in-frame clones appear in the TCRdb table, and some are missing; sequencing was by immunoSEQ multiplex PCR. This table holds hundreds of thousands of clones, 10% to 15% found once. The source material was naive CD4+ T cells from blood. Receptor source: a man younger than 30 in good health.

The chain has TRBV7-2 and TRBJ2-7; TRBD2 matches at 7 bases. This CDR3 comprises 15 residues. Germline V gives CDR1 SGHTA, CDR2 FQGNSA. Germline trimming cut 2 bases from V and 4 bases from J; bases unmatched to any gene: 8. CDR3 in DNA: TGTGCCAGCAGCTTAAGGGGAGGGAAGGAGTACGAGCAGTACTTC. Protein product: CASSLRGGKEYEQYF.

There are a few counts of this clone. The chain joins TRBV7-2 to TRBJ1-4; tentative D call: TRBD1 (5 bases). This CDR3 is 13 amino acids long. Germline lookup yields CDR1 SGHTA and CDR2 FQGNSA. Trimming left V 5 bases short and J 9 bases short, with 13 bases between. CDR3 nucleotide sequence: TGTGCCAGCAGCCGTGGGGCAGGACAAAAACTGTTTTTT. It codes for CASSRGAGQKLFF. The variable domain in full, completed from reference TRBV7-2 and TRBJ1-4, reads GAGVSQSPSNKVTEKGKDVELRCDPISGHTALYWYRQSLGQGLEFLIYFQGNSAPDKSGLPSDRFSAERTGGSVSTLTIQRTQQEDSAVYLCASSRGAGQKLFFGSGTQLSVL.

This clone turned up a few times. The chain has TRBV7-2 and TRBJ2-3; weak D call: TRBD1 (8 bases). Trimming pared 5 bases from V and 3 bases from J, leaving 15 bases between. The CDR3 runs to 15 residues. In germline, CDR1 is SGHTA, CDR2 FQGNSA. The DNA for the CDR3 is TGTGCCAGCAGCGACAGCGGGACAGGAACAGATACGCAGTATTTT. Translating it yields CASSDSGTGTDTQYF.

The chain recombines TRBV27 with TRBJ1-5; D gene unclear. This CDR3 region has 15 residues. Germline V lookup: CDR1 MNHEY, CDR2 SMNVEV (reference sequence). V lost 2 bases, J lost 4 bases, and 12 bases lay in between. The DNA for the CDR3 is TGTGCCAGCAGTTTAATGGCAGCGGCTAATCAGCCCCAGCATTTT. This sequence encodes CASSLMAAANQPQHF.

This clone was counted between two and nine times. V is TRBV30 and J is TRBJ2-1, with D possibly TRBD2 on 5 matching bases. The length of the CDR3 is 14 residues. From germline, CDR1 is GTSNPN and CDR2 SVGIG (reference sequence). V gave up 2 bases and J gave up 5 bases, with 13 bases separating them. The CDR3 spells CAWSSGLTHNEQFF. DNA for the CDR3: TGTGCCTGGAGTTCCGGACTTACCCACAATGAGCAGTTCTTC.

The chain joins TRBV15 to TRBJ2-1; no clear D gene. Trimming took 4 bases from V and 9 from J, leaving 10 bases between them. Germline V gene sequence: CDR1 LNHNV, CDR2 YYDKDF (reference sequence). The CDR3 length is 12 residues. Here the CDR3 reads CATSKRPTEQFF. Written as DNA, the CDR3 is TGTGCCACCAGCAAGCGACCAACTGAGCAGTTCTTC.

V usage is TRBV30 and J usage is TRBJ2-7; D call uncertain. V was cut by 2 bases and J by 2 bases, with 10 bases left in between. Germline V gene lookup returns CDR1 GTSNPN and CDR2 SVGIG (reference sequence). The CDR3 loop spans 13 amino acids. CDR3 sequence: CAWSINSPYEQYF. CDR3 DNA sequence: TGTGCCTGGAGTATCAACAGTCCCTACGAGCAGTACTTC.

J is TRBJ1-5 and V is TRBV28; D is unresolved. This CDR3 contains 17 residues. V dropped 2 bases and J dropped 0 bases, with 14 bases sitting between them. From germline, CDR1 is MDHEN and CDR2 SYDVKM. CDR3 DNA sequence: TGTGCCAGCAGTTTACGCTTCGACTCCTATAGCAATCAGCCCCAGCATTTT. As protein: CASSLRFDSYSNQPQHF.

V gene TRBV29-1 combines with J gene TRBJ2-1; 7 positions agree with TRBD2. CDR1 is SQVTM and CDR2 is ANQGSEA in the germline V gene. Trimming at V came to 5 bases and at J to 6 bases, leaving 4 bases not matched to a gene. The CDR3 loop spans 12 amino acids. This CDR3 is CSVFPGGNEQFF. The CDR3 DNA is TGCAGCGTTTTTCCGGGGGGCAATGAGCAGTTCTTC.